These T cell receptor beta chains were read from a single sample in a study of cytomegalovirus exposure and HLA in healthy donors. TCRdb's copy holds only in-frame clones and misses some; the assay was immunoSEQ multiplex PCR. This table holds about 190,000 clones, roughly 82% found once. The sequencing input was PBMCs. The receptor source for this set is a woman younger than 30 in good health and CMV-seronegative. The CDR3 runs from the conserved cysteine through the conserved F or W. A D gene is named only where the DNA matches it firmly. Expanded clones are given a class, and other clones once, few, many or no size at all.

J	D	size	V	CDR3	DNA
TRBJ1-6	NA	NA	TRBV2	CASDRPGEGNSPLHF	TGTGCCAGCGACCGGCCAGGGGAAGGGAATTCACCCCTCCACTTT
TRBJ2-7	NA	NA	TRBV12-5	CASGLAMAAGVAQYF	TGTGCTAGTGGTTTGGCGATGGCGGCAGGGGTTGCGCAGTACTTC
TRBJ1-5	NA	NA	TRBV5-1	CASSLEGGPQHF	TGCGCCAGCAGCTTGGAAGGGGGGCCCCAGCATTTT
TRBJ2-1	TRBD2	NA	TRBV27	CASSLYFRGLAGGASSYNEQFF	TGTGCCAGCAGTTTATACTTCAGGGGACTAGCGGGAGGGGCGAGCTCCTACAATGAGCAGTTCTTC
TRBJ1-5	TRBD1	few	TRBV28	CASSLWAGGQPQHF	TGTGCCAGCAGTTTATGGGCAGGGGGGCAGCCCCAGCATTTT
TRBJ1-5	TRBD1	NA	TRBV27	CASSVDAGGKGQPQHF	TGTGCCAGCAGTGTGGACGCAGGGGGAAAGGGTCAGCCCCAGCATTTT
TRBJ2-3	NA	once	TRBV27	CASSLTSQGDTQYF	TGTGCCAGCAGTTTGACTAGTCAAGGAGATACGCAGTATTTT
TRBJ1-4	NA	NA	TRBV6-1	CATWWGREKLFF	TGTGCCACCTGGTGGGGCAGGGAAAAACTGTTTTTT
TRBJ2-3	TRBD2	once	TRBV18	CASSPRILAGSTDTQYF	TGTGCCAGCTCGCCTCGAATCCTAGCGGGTAGCACAGATACGCAGTATTTT
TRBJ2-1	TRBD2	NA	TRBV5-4	CASSLLLAGGQYNEQFF	TGTGCCAGCAGCTTGCTGCTAGCGGGGGGACAATACAATGAGCAGTTCTTC
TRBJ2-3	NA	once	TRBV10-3	CAISEGHTDTQYF	TGTGCCATCAGTGAGGGCCACACAGATACGCAGTATTTT
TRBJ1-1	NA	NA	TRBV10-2	CASSEGPGAGGLNTEAFF	TGCGCCAGCAGTGAGGGGCCTGGGGCAGGCGGATTGAACACTGAAGCTTTCTTT
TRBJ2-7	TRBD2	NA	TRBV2	CASSELSASGGFVAYEQYF	TGTGCCAGCAGTGAACTTTCAGCTAGCGGGGGATTTGTCGCCTACGAGCAGTACTTC
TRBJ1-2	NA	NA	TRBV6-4	CASSDDARGGNGYTF	TGTGCCAGCAGTGACGACGCCAGGGGTGGTAATGGCTACACCTTC
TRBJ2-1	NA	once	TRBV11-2	CASSRNRVYSYNEQFF	TGTGCCAGCAGCAGGAACAGGGTCTACTCCTACAATGAGCAGTTCTTC
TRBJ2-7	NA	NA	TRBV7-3	CASSLTATTYEQYF	TGTGCCAGCAGCTTAACAGCGACCACCTACGAGCAGTACTTC
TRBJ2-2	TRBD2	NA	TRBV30	CAWSVPTYFGTSGDTGELFF	TGTGCCTGGAGTGTACCAACCTATTTTGGGACTAGCGGAGACACCGGGGAGCTGTTTTTT
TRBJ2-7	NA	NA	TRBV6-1	CASSERDSSRIAYEQYF	TGTGCCAGCAGTGAGCGGGATTCGTCGAGGATTGCCTACGAGCAGTACTTC
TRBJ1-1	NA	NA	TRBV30	CAWSRGGWTEAFF	TGTGCCTGGAGTAGGGGAGGTTGGACTGAAGCTTTCTTT
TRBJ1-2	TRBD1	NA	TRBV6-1	CASEPGQPFYGYTF	TGTGCCAGCGAACCGGGACAGCCTTTCTATGGCTACACCTTC
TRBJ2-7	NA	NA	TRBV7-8	CASRPVGTRGYEQYF	TGTGCCAGCAGGCCAGTAGGGACTCGGGGCTACGAGCAGTACTTC
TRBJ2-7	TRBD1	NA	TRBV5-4	CASSGGQGGEQYF	TGTGCCAGCAGCGGTGGACAGGGGGGCGAGCAGTACTTC
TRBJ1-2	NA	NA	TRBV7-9	CASSLALGGDYGYTF	TGTGCCAGCAGCTTAGCGCTAGGAGGAGACTATGGCTACACCTTC
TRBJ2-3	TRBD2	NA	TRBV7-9	CASSLELAGERGTDTQYF	TGTGCCAGCAGCTTAGAACTAGCGGGAGAACGGGGCACAGATACGCAGTATTTT
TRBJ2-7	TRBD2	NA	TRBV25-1	CASSEWTGRAFEQYF	TGTGCCAGCAGTGAATGGACCGGGAGGGCCTTCGAGCAGTACTTC
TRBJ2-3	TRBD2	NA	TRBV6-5	CASSPGTSGSSPQYF	TGTGCCAGCAGCCCGGGGACTAGCGGGAGTTCGCCGCAGTATTTT
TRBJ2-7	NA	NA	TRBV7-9	CASRSIQGLFTYEQYF	TGTGCCAGCAGGTCTATTCAGGGACTTTTCACCTACGAGCAGTACTTC
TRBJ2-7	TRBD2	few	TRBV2	CASSEALAGSEQYF	TGTGCCAGCAGTGAAGCCCTAGCGGGGAGCGAGCAGTACTTC
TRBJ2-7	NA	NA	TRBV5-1	CASSIGWGRDTYEQYF	TGCGCCAGCAGCATAGGCTGGGGCAGGGACACATACGAGCAGTACTTC
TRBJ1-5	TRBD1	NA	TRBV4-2	CASSQDLEGANQPQHF	TGTGCCAGCAGCCAAGATTTGGAGGGGGCGAATCAGCCCCAGCATTTT
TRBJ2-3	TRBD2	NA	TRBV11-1	CASSLGLAGREDTQYF	TGTGCCAGCAGCTTAGGGCTAGCGGGAAGGGAGGATACGCAGTATTTT
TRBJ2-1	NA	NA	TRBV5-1	CASSFQGLGSYNEQFF	TGCGCCAGCAGCTTCCAGGGGCTAGGCTCCTACAATGAGCAGTTCTTC
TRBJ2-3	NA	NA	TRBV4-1	CASSQDRGEAVRRGTDTQYF	TGCGCCAGCAGCCAAGATCGGGGTGAGGCGGTTCGTAGGGGCACAGATACGCAGTATTTT
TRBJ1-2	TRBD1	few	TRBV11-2	CASSFGQGGYGYTF	TGTGCCAGCAGCTTCGGACAGGGCGGATATGGCTACACCTTC
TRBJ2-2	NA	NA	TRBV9	CASSVGSSPTGELFF	TGTGCCAGCAGCGTAGGATCTAGCCCAACCGGGGAGCTGTTTTTT
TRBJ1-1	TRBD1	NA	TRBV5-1	CASSGQGITEAFF	TGCGCCAGCAGTGGACAGGGTATTACTGAAGCTTTCTTT
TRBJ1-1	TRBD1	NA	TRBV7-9	CASSAQTGRTEAFF	TGTGCCAGCAGCGCCCAGACAGGGCGAACTGAAGCTTTCTTT
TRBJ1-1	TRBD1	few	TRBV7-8	CASSFGTAQMNTEAFF	TGTGCCAGCAGCTTTGGGACAGCTCAGATGAACACTGAAGCTTTCTTT
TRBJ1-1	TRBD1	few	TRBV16	CASSDRGNTEAFF	TGTGCCAGCAGCGACAGGGGAAACACTGAAGCTTTCTTT
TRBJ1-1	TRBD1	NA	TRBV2	CASSESRGILSTEAFF	TGTGCCAGCAGTGAATCCAGGGGGATCTTGAGCACTGAAGCTTTCTTT
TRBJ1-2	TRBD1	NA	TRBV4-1	CASSQDRRDYGYTF	TGCGCCAGCAGCCAGGACAGGCGGGACTATGGCTACACCTTC
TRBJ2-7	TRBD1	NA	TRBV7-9	CASRTGGLEQYF	TGTGCCAGTAGGACAGGGGGACTCGAGCAGTACTTC
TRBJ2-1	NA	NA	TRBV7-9	CASSQIPSGAYNEQFF	TGTGCCAGCAGCCAAATACCGTCGGGGGCCTACAATGAGCAGTTCTTC
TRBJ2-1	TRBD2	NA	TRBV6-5	CASSAGLAAWEQFF	TGTGCCAGCAGTGCGGGACTAGCGGCTTGGGAGCAGTTCTTC
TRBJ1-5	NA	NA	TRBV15	CATSMGRSNQPQHF	TGTGCCACCAGCATGGGGCGTAGCAATCAGCCCCAGCATTTT
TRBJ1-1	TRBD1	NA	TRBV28	CASWDRGGNTEAFF	TGTGCCAGCTGGGACAGGGGAGGGAACACTGAAGCTTTCTTT
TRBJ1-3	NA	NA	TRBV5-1	CASSLDQGQNTIYF	TGCGCCAGCAGCTTGGATCAGGGGCAAAACACCATATATTTT
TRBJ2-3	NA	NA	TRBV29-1	CSVEDPSWDTQYF	TGCAGCGTTGAAGACCCTAGCTGGGATACGCAGTATTTT
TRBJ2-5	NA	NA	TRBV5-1	CASSLVEMTAEGQETQYF	TGCGCCAGCAGCTTGGTTGAGATGACAGCGGAGGGGCAAGAGACCCAGTACTTC